These T cell receptor beta chains were read from a single sample in a study of blood T cell repertoires in COVID-19. The protocol was immunoSEQ multiplex PCR, while the TCRdb copy is restricted to in-frame clones and leaves out a portion. The sample holds fewer than 250,000 clones, about 85% seen once. Sequencing was carried out using peripheral blood. The receptors shown here come from a man between 40 and 49 years old with acute or convalescent COVID-19. The CDR3 runs from the conserved cysteine through the conserved F or W. D genes are given only for firm matches. Part of the rows lack a size; the others show once, few, many or a class for expanded clones.

NA | NA | TRBJ1-1 | TRBV30 | TGTGCCTGGACCCAACCGTGGAGGTTGAACACTGAAGCTTTCTTT | CAWTQPWRLNTEAFF
NA | NA | TRBJ1-3 | TRBV7-9 | TGTGCCAGCAGCTTAGTCACGGGGGAAAACACCATATATTTT | CASSLVTGENTIYF
many | TRBD1 | TRBJ1-1 | TRBV6-5 | TGTGCCTCCTCCATAGGGACAGGGGCCGGTGAAGCTTTCTTT | CASSIGTGAGEAFF
once | NA | TRBJ2-7 | TRBV9 | TGTGCCAGCAGCCCGACAGATCTCTACGAGCAGTACTTC | CASSPTDLYEQYF
NA | TRBD1 | TRBJ2-1 | TRBV29-1 | TGCAGCGTGCCGGGACAGGGGGCCGATGAGCAGTTCTTC | CSVPGQGADEQFF
NA | NA | TRBJ1-2 | TRBV6-8 | TGTGCCAGCAGTTTCCCAGGGAAGGGTGGCTACACCTTC | CASSFPGKGGYTF
few | TRBD2 | TRBJ2-1 | TRBV7-9 | TGTGCCAGCAGCTTACTAGCGGGGGTGCTAGGAGAGCAGTTCTTC | CASSLLAGVLGEQFF
NA | NA | TRBJ1-6 | TRBV5-1 | TGCGCCAGCAGCTCGGGGGGGGGACCGAATTCACCCCTCCACTTT | CASSSGGGPNSPLHF
NA | TRBD1 | TRBJ2-7 | TRBV30 | TGTGCCTGGAGTGTGGGACAGGGACCCGAGCAGTACTTC | CAWSVGQGPEQYF
once | NA | TRBJ1-3 | TRBV13 | TGTGCCAGCAGCTTACGGGGCTCTGGAAACACCATATATTTT | CASSLRGSGNTIYF
NA | NA | TRBJ2-5 | TRBV7-9 | TGTGCCAGCCAGGGAGAGACCCAGTACTTC | CASQGETQYF
once | NA | TRBJ2-2 | TRBV15 | TGTGCCACCAGCAGGGGGGGTTCCGGGGAGCTGTTTTTT | CATSRGGSGELFF
NA | NA | TRBJ1-5 | TRBV9 | TGTGCCAGCAGCGCACAAGGACTCCATTCGCAGCCCCAGCATTTT | CASSAQGLHSQPQHF
few | NA | TRBJ2-6 | TRBV6-5 | TGTGCCAGCAGGGCGACTTCCTCTGGGGCCAACGTCCTGACTTTC | CASRATSSGANVLTF
NA | NA | TRBJ2-2 | TRBV19 | TGTGCCCACAGTAGGACTCTGAACACCGGGGAGCTGTTTTTT | CAHSRTLNTGELFF
NA | NA | TRBJ1-1 | TRBV20-1 | TGCAGTGCTAGTGCGGAGGGTGAAGCTTTCTTT | CSASAEGEAFF
NA | TRBD1 | TRBJ1-4 | TRBV28 | TGTGCCAGCAGTCCGGGACAGGGGAATGAAAAACTGTTTTTT | CASSPGQGNEKLFF
NA | NA | TRBJ1-3 | TRBV4-2 | TGTGCCAGCAGCCAAGTTGACAGCTCTGGAAACACCATATATTTT | CASSQVDSSGNTIYF
NA | NA | TRBJ2-1 | TRBV6-1 | TGTGCCAGCAGTGAATCGCGGGAACTGTTCTTC | CASSESRELFF
NA | TRBD1 | TRBJ1-2 | TRBV15 | TGTGCCACCAGAGATACAGGGGCCTATGGCTACACCTTC | CATRDTGAYGYTF
NA | NA | TRBJ1-4 | TRBV9 | TGTGCCAGCAGCGTAGGGGCACAGAGCTTCGAAAAACTGTTTTTT | CASSVGAQSFEKLFF
NA | TRBD1 | TRBJ1-1 | TRBV18 | TGTGCCAGCTCACCAGAACAGGGGATGGAAGCTTTCTTT | CASSPEQGMEAFF
few | NA | TRBJ1-1 | TRBV7-6 | TGTGCCAGCAGCGACATAGGTGAGGGTTGGGCCAACACTGAAGCTTTCTTT | CASSDIGEGWANTEAFF
few | NA | TRBJ1-2 | TRBV25-1 | TGTGCCAGCAGTGAACGGGGAGAGGATGGCTACACCTTC | CASSERGEDGYTF
NA | NA | TRBJ1-2 | TRBV2 | TGTGCCAGCAGTGAAGCGTCGGCGACACCATATGGCTACACCTTC | CASSEASATPYGYTF
NA | NA | TRBJ1-2 | TRBV28 | TGTGCCCCGGCGAGGCAGATGATTTATGGCTACACCTTC | CAPARQMIYGYTF
NA | NA | TRBJ1-1 | TRBV19 | TGTGCCAGTGGGGGGGACATCGAAGAAGCTTTCTTT | CASGGDIEEAFF
NA | TRBD1 | TRBJ2-7 | TRBV6-2/TRBV6-3 | TGTGCCAGCAGTTATAGGGGACAGGCACCATCCTACGAGCAGTACTTC | CASSYRGQAPSYEQYF
NA | TRBD1 | TRBJ1-1 | TRBV6-6 | TGTGCCAGCAGTAAGGGACAGACAACAAACACTGAAGCTTTCTTT | CASSKGQTTNTEAFF
NA | NA | TRBJ1-2 | TRBV9 | TGTGCCAGCAGTGGGGGGTTCGGCTATGGCTACACCTTC | CASSGGFGYGYTF
NA | TRBD1 | TRBJ1-2 | TRBV6-5 | TGTGCCAGCACAAGACAGGGGGCGGCGGGCTACACCTTC | CASTRQGAAGYTF
NA | TRBD1 | TRBJ2-7 | TRBV6-6 | TGTGCCAGCAGTTACTCGAAGGACAGGGGCTACGAGCAGTACTTC | CASSYSKDRGYEQYF